This T cell receptor (beta chain) was sequenced during a study of T cell responses to AZD1222 COVID-19 vaccine. Details on this clone: Its specificity is not known.

The repertoire was sequenced with immunoSEQ multiplex PCR; TCRdb's copy has only in-frame clones and lacks some. Of 75,000 to 95,000 clones listed, about 90% were seen once; the top ten hold roughly 6.8%. Study-level points and caveats: Baseline seropositivity characterized only 5 to 7 AZD1222 recipients. Vaccine-associated CD4 TCRs ranged over spike, dominating at 160-218 and 743-854. Females outnumbered males among donors, who were mostly white British; clonal diversity was possibly underestimated.

Trimming took off 4 bases at V and 6 bases at J, with 12 bases between the two ends. CDR3 length: 12 amino acids. CDR1 and CDR2 from the germline V gene are SQVTM and ANQGSEA. This sequence originates from an adult in good health. The sequencing used peripheral blood, collected on day 0 of MenACWY control vaccination. The genes are TRBV29-1 and TRBJ1-1; possibly TRBD1 for D (5 bases). CDR3 bases: TGCAGCGTTGTAGTCTTCAGGGCTGAAGCTTTCTTT. Protein: CSVVVFRAEAFF.